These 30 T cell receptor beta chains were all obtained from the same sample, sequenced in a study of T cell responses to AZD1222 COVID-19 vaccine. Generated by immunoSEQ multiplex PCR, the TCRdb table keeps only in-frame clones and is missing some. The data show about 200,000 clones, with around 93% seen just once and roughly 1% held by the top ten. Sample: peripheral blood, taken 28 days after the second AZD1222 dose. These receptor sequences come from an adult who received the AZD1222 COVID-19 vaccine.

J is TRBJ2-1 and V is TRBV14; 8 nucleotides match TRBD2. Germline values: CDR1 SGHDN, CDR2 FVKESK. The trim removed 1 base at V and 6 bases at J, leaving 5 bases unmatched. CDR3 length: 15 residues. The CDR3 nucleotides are TGTGCCAGCAGCCAAGCTAGCGGGCCTCTCAATGAGCAGTTCTTC. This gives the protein CASSQASGPLNEQFF.

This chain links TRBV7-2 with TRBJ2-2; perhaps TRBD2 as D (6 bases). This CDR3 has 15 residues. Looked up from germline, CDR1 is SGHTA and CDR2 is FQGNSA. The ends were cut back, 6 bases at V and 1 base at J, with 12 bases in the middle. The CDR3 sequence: CASRAGTLNTGELFF. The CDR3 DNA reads TGTGCCAGCAGGGCCGGGACTTTGAACACCGGGGAGCTGTTTTTT.

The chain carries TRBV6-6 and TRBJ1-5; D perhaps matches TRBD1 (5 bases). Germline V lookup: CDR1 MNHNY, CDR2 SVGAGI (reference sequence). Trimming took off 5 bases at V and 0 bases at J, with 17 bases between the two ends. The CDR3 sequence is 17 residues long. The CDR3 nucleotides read TGTGCCAGCAGTCCACGACGGGGCCTTTATAGCAATCAGCCCCAGCATTTT. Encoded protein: CASSPRRGLYSNQPQHF.

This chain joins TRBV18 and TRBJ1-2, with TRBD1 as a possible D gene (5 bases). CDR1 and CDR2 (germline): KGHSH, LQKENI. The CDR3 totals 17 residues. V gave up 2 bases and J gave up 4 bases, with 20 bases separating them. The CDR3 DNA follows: TGTGCCAGCTCACCAGAGATAAGAACAGGAGCTTCCTATGGCTACACCTTC. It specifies CASSPEIRTGASYGYTF.

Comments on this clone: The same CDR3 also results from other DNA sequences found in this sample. The CDR3 sequence is CASSLNRDTEAFF. In DNA form, the CDR3 reads TGTGCCAGCAGTTTAAACAGAGACACTGAAGCTTTCTTT. This chain uses TRBV6-5 with TRBJ1-1, with D hard to call. The CDR3 runs 13 residues. Germline lookup yields CDR1 MNHEY and CDR2 SVGAGI. Between the trimmed V and J ends, which lost 4 bases and 3 bases, there was a span of 9 bases.

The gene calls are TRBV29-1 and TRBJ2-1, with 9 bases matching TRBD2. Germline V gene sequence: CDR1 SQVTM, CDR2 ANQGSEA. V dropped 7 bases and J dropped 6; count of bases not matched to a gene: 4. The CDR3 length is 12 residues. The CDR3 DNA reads TGCAGCGGGCGGGGGGGGCTCAATGAGCAGTTCTTC. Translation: CSGRGGLNEQFF.

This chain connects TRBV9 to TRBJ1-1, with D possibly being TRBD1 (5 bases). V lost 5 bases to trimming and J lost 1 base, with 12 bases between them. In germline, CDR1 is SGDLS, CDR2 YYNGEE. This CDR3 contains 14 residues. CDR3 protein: CASSGRGGNTEAFF. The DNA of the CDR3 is TGTGCCAGCAGTGGACGCGGGGGGAACACTGAAGCTTTCTTT.

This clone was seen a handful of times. CDR3 sequence (DNA): TGTGCCAGCAGCGTAGATGCAGGGAATCAGCCCCAGCATTTT. This gives the protein CASSVDAGNQPQHF. V is TRBV9 and J is TRBJ1-5, with D perhaps TRBD1 (5 bases). Per the germline V gene, CDR1 is SGDLS and CDR2 is YYNGEE. The CDR3 extends over 14 amino acids. V lost 0 bases, J lost 4 bases, and 8 bases lay in between.

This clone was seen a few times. In nucleotides, the CDR3 is TGTGCCAGCAGTTACTCAGACAGGGGGCTTCGGGGTGGCTACACCTTC. Translation gives CASSYSDRGLRGGYTF. The V gene is TRBV6-5, the J gene TRBJ1-2; the match to TRBD1 covers 10 bases. The germline CDR1 and CDR2 sequences are MNHEY and SVGAGI. The CDR3 covers 16 residues. Trimming cost V 0 bases and J 7 bases; bases outside gene matches: 8.

DNA for the CDR3: TGTGCCAGCTCACCCTCGGCGGGGAGCACTGAAGCTTTCTTT. It codes for CASSPSAGSTEAFF. V usage is TRBV18 and J usage is TRBJ1-1; the D is unclear. Germline assignment: CDR1 KGHSH and CDR2 LQKENI. The CDR3 contains 14 residues. Trimming removed 3 bases at V and 4 bases at J, with 12 bases between.

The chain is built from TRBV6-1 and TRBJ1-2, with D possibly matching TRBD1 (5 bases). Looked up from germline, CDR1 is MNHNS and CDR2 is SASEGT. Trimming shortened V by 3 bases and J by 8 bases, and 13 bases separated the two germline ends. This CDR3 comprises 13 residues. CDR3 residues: CASSEAGREGYTF. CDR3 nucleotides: TGTGCCAGCAGTGAGGCAGGGCGGGAAGGCTACACCTTC.

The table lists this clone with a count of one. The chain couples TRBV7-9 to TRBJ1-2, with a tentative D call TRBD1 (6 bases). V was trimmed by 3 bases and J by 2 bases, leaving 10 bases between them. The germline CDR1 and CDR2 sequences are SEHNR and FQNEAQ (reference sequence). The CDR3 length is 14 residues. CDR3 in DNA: TGTGCCAGCAGCTTCAAGGACAGAAACTATGGCTACACCTTC. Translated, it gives CASSFKDRNYGYTF.

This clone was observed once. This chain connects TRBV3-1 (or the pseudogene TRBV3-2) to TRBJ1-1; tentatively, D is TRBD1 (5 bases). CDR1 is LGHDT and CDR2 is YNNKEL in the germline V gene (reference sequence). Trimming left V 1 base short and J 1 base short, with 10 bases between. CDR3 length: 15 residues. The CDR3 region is CASSQGGLANTEAFF. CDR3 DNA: TGTGCCAGCAGCCAAGGGGGGTTAGCGAACACTGAAGCTTTCTTT.

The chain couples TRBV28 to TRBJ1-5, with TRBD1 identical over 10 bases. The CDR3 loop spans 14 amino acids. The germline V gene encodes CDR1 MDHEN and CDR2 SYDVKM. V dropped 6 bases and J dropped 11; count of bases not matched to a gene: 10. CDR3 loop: CASRRGQGGGTQHF. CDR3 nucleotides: TGTGCCAGCAGGCGCGGACAGGGGGGAGGGACCCAGCATTTT.

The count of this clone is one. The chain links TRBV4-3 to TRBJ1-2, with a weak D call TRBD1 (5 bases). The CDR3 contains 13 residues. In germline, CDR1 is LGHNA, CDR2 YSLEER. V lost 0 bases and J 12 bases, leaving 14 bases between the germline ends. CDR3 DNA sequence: TGCGCCAGCAGCCAAGATCCGGCCGCGGGGGACACCTTC. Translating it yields CASSQDPAAGDTF.

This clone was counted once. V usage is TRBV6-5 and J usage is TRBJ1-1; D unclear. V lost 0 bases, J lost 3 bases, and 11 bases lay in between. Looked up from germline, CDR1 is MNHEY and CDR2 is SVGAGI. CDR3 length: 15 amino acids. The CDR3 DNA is TGTGCCAGCAGTTACTCCGAGACTTTGGACACTGAAGCTTTCTTT. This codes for CASSYSETLDTEAFF.

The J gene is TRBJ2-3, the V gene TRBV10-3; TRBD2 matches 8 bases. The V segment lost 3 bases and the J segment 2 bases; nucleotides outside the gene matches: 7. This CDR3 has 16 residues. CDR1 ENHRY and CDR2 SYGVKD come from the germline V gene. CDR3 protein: CAISDQAGGSTDTQYF. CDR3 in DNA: TGTGCCATCAGTGATCAGGCGGGGGGTTCCACAGATACGCAGTATTTT.

CDR3 in DNA: TGTGCCAGCAGCGGGCTAGCGGACTACCAAGAGACCCAGTACTTC. This gives the protein CASSGLADYQETQYF. The chain combines TRBV5-4 with TRBJ2-5; 7 bases map to TRBD2. The CDR3 is made up of 15 amino acids. J gave up 0 bases and V 4 bases, and 6 bases lay outside the gene matches. Germline CDR1 is SGHNT and CDR2 is YYREEE (reference sequence).

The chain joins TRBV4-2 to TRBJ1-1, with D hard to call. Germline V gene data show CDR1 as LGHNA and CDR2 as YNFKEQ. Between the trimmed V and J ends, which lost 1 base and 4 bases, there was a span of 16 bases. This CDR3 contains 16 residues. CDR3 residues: CASSQGDVGTGTEAFF. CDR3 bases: TGTGCCAGCAGCCAAGGAGACGTGGGCACGGGCACTGAAGCTTTCTTT.

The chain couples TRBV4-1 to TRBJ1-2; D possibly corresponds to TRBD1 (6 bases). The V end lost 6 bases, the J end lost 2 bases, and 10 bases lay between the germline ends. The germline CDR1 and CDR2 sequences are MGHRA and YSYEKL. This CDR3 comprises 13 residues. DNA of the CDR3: TGCGCCAGCAGTACAGGGCCCAACTATGGCTACACCTTC. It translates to CASSTGPNYGYTF.

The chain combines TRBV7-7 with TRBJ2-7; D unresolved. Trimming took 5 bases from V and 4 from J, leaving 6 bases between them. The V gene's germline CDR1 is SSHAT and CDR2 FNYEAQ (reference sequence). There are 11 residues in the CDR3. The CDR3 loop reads CASSNGYEQYF. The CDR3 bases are TGTGCCAGCAGCAATGGGTACGAGCAGTACTTC.

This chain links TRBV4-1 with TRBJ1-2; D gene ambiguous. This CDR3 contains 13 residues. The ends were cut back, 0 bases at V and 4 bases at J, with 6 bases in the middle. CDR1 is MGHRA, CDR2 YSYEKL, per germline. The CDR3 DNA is TGCGCCAGCAGCCAAGACAGCCTCTATGGCTACACCTTC. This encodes CASSQDSLYGYTF.

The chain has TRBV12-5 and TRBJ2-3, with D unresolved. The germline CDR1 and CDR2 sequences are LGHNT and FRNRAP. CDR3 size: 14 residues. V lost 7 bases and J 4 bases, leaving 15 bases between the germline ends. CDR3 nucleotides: TGTGCTAGTGTGAGGAACCTGGGGTCAGATACGCAGTATTTT. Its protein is CASVRNLGSDTQYF.

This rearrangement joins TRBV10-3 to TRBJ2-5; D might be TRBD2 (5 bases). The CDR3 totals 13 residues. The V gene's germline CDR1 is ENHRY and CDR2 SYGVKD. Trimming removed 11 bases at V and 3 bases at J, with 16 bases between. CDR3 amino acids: CAVAMAGEETQYF. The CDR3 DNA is TGTGCCGTCGCCATGGCCGGGGAAGAGACCCAGTACTTC.

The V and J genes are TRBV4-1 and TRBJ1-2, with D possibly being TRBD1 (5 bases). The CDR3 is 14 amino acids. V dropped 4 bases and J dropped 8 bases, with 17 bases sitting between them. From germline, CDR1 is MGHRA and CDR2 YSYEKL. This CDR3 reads CASSPEGFWRGYTF. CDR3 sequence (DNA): TGCGCCAGCAGCCCGGAGGGGTTCTGGCGCGGCTACACCTTC.

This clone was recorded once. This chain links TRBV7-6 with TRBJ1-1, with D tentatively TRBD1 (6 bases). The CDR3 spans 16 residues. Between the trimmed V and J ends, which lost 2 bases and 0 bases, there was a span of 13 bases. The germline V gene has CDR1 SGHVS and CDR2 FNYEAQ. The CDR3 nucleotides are TGTGCCAGCAGCTTATCAGGGAGGGGGATGAACACTGAAGCTTTCTTT. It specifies CASSLSGRGMNTEAFF.

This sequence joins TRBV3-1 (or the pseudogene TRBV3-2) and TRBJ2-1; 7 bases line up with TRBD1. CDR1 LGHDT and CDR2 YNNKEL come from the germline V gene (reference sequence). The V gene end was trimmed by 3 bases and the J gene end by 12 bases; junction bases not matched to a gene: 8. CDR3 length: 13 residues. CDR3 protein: CASSQDRGQRQFF. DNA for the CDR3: TGTGCCAGCAGCCAGGATAGGGGGCAACGGCAGTTCTTC.

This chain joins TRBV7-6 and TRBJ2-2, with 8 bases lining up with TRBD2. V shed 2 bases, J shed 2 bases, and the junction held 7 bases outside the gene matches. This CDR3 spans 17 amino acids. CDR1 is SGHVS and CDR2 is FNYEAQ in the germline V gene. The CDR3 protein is CASSLPQRGLNTGELFF. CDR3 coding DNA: TGTGCCAGCAGCTTACCCCAGCGGGGGCTTAACACCGGGGAGCTGTTTTTT. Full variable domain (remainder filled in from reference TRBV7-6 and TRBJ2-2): GAGVSQSPRYKVTKRGQDVALRCDPISGHVSLYWYRQALGQGPEFLTYFNYEAQQDKSGLPNDRFSAERPEGSISTLTIQRTEQRDSAMYRCASSLPQRGLNTGELFFGEGSRLTVL.

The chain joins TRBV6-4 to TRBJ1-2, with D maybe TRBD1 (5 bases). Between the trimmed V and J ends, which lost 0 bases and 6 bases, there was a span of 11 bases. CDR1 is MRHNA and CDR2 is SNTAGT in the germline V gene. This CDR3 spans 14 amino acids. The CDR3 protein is CASSDSYGGHGYTF. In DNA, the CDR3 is TGTGCCAGCAGTGACTCTTATGGGGGTCATGGCTACACCTTC.

This chain's CDR3 is CASSLMGTGGNEQFF. For the CDR3, the DNA is TGCGCCAGCAGCCTTATGGGGACAGGGGGCAATGAGCAGTTCTTC. The genes are TRBV5-1 and TRBJ2-1; the match to TRBD1 covers 11 bases. CDR1 SGHRS and CDR2 YFSETQ come from the germline V gene. This CDR3 comprises 15 residues. Trimming cost V 4 bases and J 6 bases; bases outside gene matches: 6.